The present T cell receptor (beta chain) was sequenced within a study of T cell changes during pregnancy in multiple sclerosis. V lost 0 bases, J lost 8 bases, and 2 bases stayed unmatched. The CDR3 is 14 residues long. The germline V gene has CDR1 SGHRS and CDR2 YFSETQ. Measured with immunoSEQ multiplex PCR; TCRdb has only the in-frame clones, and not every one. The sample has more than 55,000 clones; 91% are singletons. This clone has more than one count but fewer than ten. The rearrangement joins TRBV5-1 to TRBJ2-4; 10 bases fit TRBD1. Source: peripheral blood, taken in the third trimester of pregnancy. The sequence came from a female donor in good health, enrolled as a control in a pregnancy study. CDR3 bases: TGCGCCAGCAGCTTGGGGACAGGGGGGGACATTCAGTACTTC. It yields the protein CASSLGTGGDIQYF.